This passage covers 29 T cell receptor beta chains from one sample sequenced in a study of T-cell memory formation after mild COVID-19. TCRdb re-called the 5' RACE reads with MiXCR, one entry per CDR3 protein. The sample has 300,000 to 400,000 distinct CDR3 sequences, about 21% seen once. The specimen was PBMCs or a T cell subset sorted from them (not recorded which). The receptors originated from an adult woman who had mild COVID-19 (a few samples of this study predate the infection). Cell type and time point are not known.

The chain is built from TRBV5-5 and TRBJ2-5, with D possibly matching TRBD1 (6 bases). The germline V gene has CDR1 SGHKS and CDR2 YYEKEE (reference sequence). The CDR3 consists of 14 residues. V gave up 1 base and J gave up 0 bases, with 7 bases separating them. The CDR3 DNA is TGTGCCAGCAGCTTGAGGGGGAACCAAGAGACCCAGTACTTC. Translating it yields CASSLRGNQETQYF.

The chain employs TRBV19 and TRBJ1-1; D is perhaps TRBD1 (6 bases). The germline gives CDR1 LNHDA, CDR2 SQIVND (reference sequence). The CDR3 is 16 amino acids. V dropped 2 bases and J dropped 0 bases, with 13 bases sitting between them. CDR3 protein: CASSIWGASMNTEAFF. The CDR3 DNA sequence: TGTGCCAGTAGTATATGGGGGGCATCCATGAACACTGAAGCTTTCTTT.

This clonotype was counted only a few times. The rearrangement uses TRBV9 and TRBJ2-7; tentatively, D is TRBD1 or TRBD2 (5 bases each). The CDR3 runs 15 residues. Trimming took off 3 bases at V and 0 bases at J, with 13 bases between the two ends. Germline CDR1 is SGDLS and CDR2 is YYNGEE. In DNA, the CDR3 is TGTGCCAGCAGCGCATCGTCAGGGAGCTCCTACGAGCAGTACTTC. Residues: CASSASSGSSYEQYF.

The J gene is TRBJ2-1, the V gene TRBV24-1, with 9 nucleotides matching TRBD1. Looked up from germline, CDR1 is KGHDR and CDR2 is SFDVKD. The CDR3 is 11 amino acids. V shed 4 bases and J 14 bases; nucleotides not matched to a gene: 2. CDR3 DNA sequence: TGTGCCACCAGTGAGGGACAGGGAGAGTTCTTC. It is translated as CATSEGQGEFF.

The chain recombines TRBV24-1 with TRBJ2-2; no reliable D call. V lost 9 bases and J 0 bases, leaving 7 bases between the germline ends. CDR1 is KGHDR, CDR2 SFDVKD, per germline. The CDR3 is made up of 13 amino acids. CDR3 sequence (DNA): TGTGCCACCTCACAACCGAACACCGGGGAGCTGTTTTTT. It translates to CATSQPNTGELFF.

By frequency in the sample, this clonotype is medium-sized (0.01 to 0.1%). The chain recombines TRBV2 with TRBJ2-2; 7 bases are a match to TRBD1. This CDR3 contains 13 residues. Germline V lookup: CDR1 SNHLY, CDR2 FYNNEI. Trimming at V came to 6 bases and at J to 7 bases, leaving 5 bases not matched to a gene. The CDR3 sequence is CASRRQGGGELFF. The CDR3 region has the DNA TGTGCCAGCAGGCGACAGGGCGGCGGGGAGCTGTTTTTT.

The chain couples TRBV5-1 to TRBJ2-2; D is unresolved. CDR3 size: 15 residues. Trimming stripped 1 base from V and 9 bases from J, with 16 bases between. In germline, CDR1 is SGHRS, CDR2 YFSETQ. The CDR3: CASSLPGESVRELFF. Written as DNA, the CDR3 is TGCGCCAGCAGCTTGCCGGGTGAGAGTGTCCGGGAGCTGTTTTTT.

The chain couples TRBV12-3 or TRBV12-4 to TRBJ2-7, with D unresolved. V was shortened by 5 bases and J by 6 bases, with 14 bases between the two germline ends. The CDR3 is 13 amino acids. For the CDR3, the DNA is TGTGCCAGCAGTAGCACTCTAGAGGTCGAGCAGTACTTC. It encodes CASSSTLEVEQYF.

In this sample, this clonotype turned up a few times. V usage is TRBV7-6 and J usage is TRBJ2-1; 9 nucleotides line up with TRBD2. CDR3 length equals 15 residues. Trimming removed 8 bases from V and 8 bases from J; junction bases left unmatched: 13. Looked up from germline, CDR1 is SGHVS and CDR2 is FNYEAQ. The CDR3 bases are TGTGCCAGCTCGATAACCTCGCGGACTAGCGATGAGCAGTTCTTC. Translated, it gives CASSITSRTSDEQFF.

This clonotype was detected only a few times. The gene calls are TRBV6-6 and TRBJ2-4; D is perhaps TRBD2 (5 bases). The length of the CDR3 is 18 residues. CDR1 and CDR2 from the germline V gene are MNHNY and SVGAGI (reference sequence). V was trimmed by 3 bases and J by 1 base, leaving 19 bases between them. The chain's CDR3 is CASSYLPDSSGAKNIQYF. The DNA of the CDR3 is TGTGCCAGCAGTTATCTCCCGGACTCCTCTGGGGCCAAAAACATTCAGTACTTC.

The chain couples TRBV11-2 to TRBJ2-7; TRBD1 matches at 7 bases. This CDR3 is built from 16 residues. V lost 4 bases to trimming and J lost 4 bases; unmatched junction nucleotides: 13. Germline V gene sequence: CDR1 SGHAT, CDR2 FQNNGV. CDR3 sequence (DNA): TGTGCCAGCAGCTACAGGACCGGGACAGTATATTACGAGCAGTACTTC. The encoded protein is CASSYRTGTVYYEQYF.

The chain couples TRBV19 to TRBJ2-7, with TRBD1 as a possible D gene (5 bases). Germline CDR1 LNHDA, CDR2 SQIVND (reference sequence). With 5 bases removed from V and 0 bases from J, the gap between germline ends came to 8 bases. The length of the CDR3 is 13 residues. The CDR3 protein is CASSAQVSYEQYF. CDR3 nucleotides: TGTGCCAGTAGTGCACAGGTCTCCTACGAGCAGTACTTC.

The chain employs TRBV5-6 and TRBJ2-1; TRBD2 is a possible D gene (6 bases). Germline lookup yields CDR1 SGHDT and CDR2 YYEEEE. V dropped 10 bases and J dropped 8 bases, with 19 bases sitting between them. There are 13 residues in the CDR3. The CDR3 DNA reads TGTGCCGGGCGGTGGAGGGGCTCCCATGAGCAGTTCTTC. The encoded protein is CAGRWRGSHEQFF.

This clonotype was seen a handful of times. The J gene is TRBJ2-4, the V gene TRBV5-1, with D possibly matching TRBD1 (6 bases). V lost 4 bases and J 5 bases, leaving 25 bases between the germline ends. The CDR3 runs 18 residues. Germline values: CDR1 SGHRS, CDR2 YFSETQ. CDR3 residues: CASSPGPGQGAPQNIQYF. The CDR3 nucleotides are TGCGCCAGCAGCCCGGGGCCGGGACAAGGGGCCCCACAAAACATTCAGTACTTC.

This clonotype has just a few counts. This sequence joins TRBV10-3 and TRBJ1-5; possible D gene TRBD1, 6 bases. This CDR3 has 14 amino acids. CDR1 is ENHRY and CDR2 is SYGVKD in the germline V gene. The V end lost 6 bases, the J end lost 1 base, and 10 bases lay between the germline ends. The CDR3 spells CAISQGGSNQPQHF. CDR3 bases: TGTGCCATCAGCCAAGGGGGGAGCAATCAGCCCCAGCATTTT.

V gene TRBV5-6 combines with J gene TRBJ2-5; D may be TRBD1 (5 bases). V gave up 0 bases and J gave up 2 bases, with 14 bases separating them. Germline V lookup: CDR1 SGHDT, CDR2 YYEEEE. This CDR3 has 16 residues. The CDR3 DNA follows: TGTGCCAGCAGCTTGGGGGGTGGGGCCCGGCAAGAGACCCAGTACTTC. Protein sequence: CASSLGGGARQETQYF.

V and J are TRBV5-1 and TRBJ1-2, with D hard to call. Germline assignment: CDR1 SGHRS and CDR2 YFSETQ. The CDR3 loop spans 13 amino acids. Trimming took 0 bases from V and 2 from J, leaving 5 bases between them. The CDR3 reads CASSLASNYGYTF. As DNA, the CDR3 is TGCGCCAGCAGCTTGGCCAGCAACTATGGCTACACCTTC.

This clonotype was detected a few times. V is TRBV12-3 or TRBV12-4 and J is TRBJ1-5, with unresolved D. V lost 3 bases, J lost 7 bases, and 10 bases lay in between. This CDR3 region has 13 residues. CDR3 sequence (DNA): TGTGCCAGCAGTTTCGGCGGTCAACAGCCCCAGCATTTT. This gives the protein CASSFGGQQPQHF.

This clonotype was observed a handful of times. This chain connects TRBV5-1 to TRBJ1-2; tentative D call: TRBD1 (6 bases). The germline V gene has CDR1 SGHRS and CDR2 YFSETQ. This CDR3 spans 14 amino acids. V dropped 6 bases and J dropped 8 bases, with 20 bases sitting between them. CDR3 sequence reads: CASNEEYGRGGYTF. The DNA for the CDR3 is TGCGCCAGCAATGAAGAGTATGGCAGGGGCGGCTACACCTTC.

The chain links TRBV7-9 to TRBJ2-1; 10 positions agree with TRBD1. Germline CDR1 SEHNR, CDR2 FQNEAQ (reference sequence). The CDR3 has 15 residues. J gave up 7 bases and V 3 bases, and 6 bases lay outside the gene matches. CDR3 sequence: CASSLGTGVVNEQFF. The CDR3 DNA reads TGTGCCAGCAGCTTGGGGACAGGGGTTGTGAATGAGCAGTTCTTC.

A few counts support this clonotype. The rearrangement uses TRBV10-3 and TRBJ1-1; D gene unclear. V gave up 3 bases and J gave up 0 bases, with 8 bases separating them. This CDR3 spans 14 amino acids. Germline lookup yields CDR1 ENHRY and CDR2 SYGVKD. The CDR3 DNA sequence: TGTGCCATCAGTGACTACGTCCTGAACACTGAAGCTTTCTTT. Its translation is CAISDYVLNTEAFF.

This clonotype was detected only a few times. The V gene is TRBV18, the J gene TRBJ2-7; D perhaps matches TRBD1 (6 bases). The CDR3 is 17 amino acids. The germline V gene has CDR1 KGHSH and CDR2 LQKENI. Trimming removed 3 bases from V and 3 bases from J, with 21 bases in between. This CDR3 reads CASSPSLSSRGIYEQYF. The CDR3 bases are TGTGCCAGCTCACCTTCACTGTCCTCCAGGGGAATCTACGAGCAGTACTTC. Based on the CDR3 plus reference TRBV18 and TRBJ2-7, the full variable domain is NAGVMQNPRHLVRRRGQEARLRCSPMKGHSHVYWYRQLPEEGLKFMVYLQKENIIDESGMPKERFSAEFPKEGPSILRIQQVVRGDSAAYFCASSPSLSSRGIYEQYFGPGTRLTVT.

In its sample, this clonotype was seen a few times. The gene calls are TRBV6-5 and TRBJ2-2, with D maybe TRBD1 (6 bases). The CDR3 runs 15 residues. Germline V gene lookup returns CDR1 MNHEY and CDR2 SVGAGI. The V end lost 6 bases, the J end lost 2 bases, and 13 bases lay between the germline ends. DNA of the CDR3: TGTGCCAGCAGCGATGACAGGCGAAACACCGGGGAGCTGTTTTTT. Protein: CASSDDRRNTGELFF.

The chain recombines TRBV9 with TRBJ2-6; D remains ambiguous. The CDR3 runs 15 residues. With 0 bases removed from V and 1 base from J, the gap between germline ends came to 5 bases. CDR1 is SGDLS and CDR2 is YYNGEE in the germline V gene. CDR3 sequence reads: CASSVAPSGANVLTF. CDR3 DNA: TGTGCCAGCAGCGTAGCCCCTTCTGGGGCCAACGTCCTGACTTTC.

The chain combines TRBV5-1 with TRBJ2-7, with TRBD2 matching 14 bases. V dropped 6 bases and J dropped 2; count of bases not matched to a gene: 13. The CDR3 totals 18 residues. The germline CDR1 and CDR2 sequences are SGHRS and YFSETQ. DNA of the CDR3: TGCGCCAGCAAACCTGGACTAGCGGGAGGCCCGACCCCCTACGAGCAGTACTTC. Translating it yields CASKPGLAGGPTPYEQYF. Complete variable domain (other parts from reference TRBV5-1 and TRBJ2-7): KAGVTQTPRYLIKTRGQQVTLSCSPISGHRSVSWYQQTPGQGLQFLFEYFSETQRNKGNFPGRFSGRQFSNSRSEMNVSTLELGDSALYLCASKPGLAGGPTPYEQYFGPGTRLTVT.

The rearrangement links TRBV7-2 to TRBJ1-2; unclear D gene. From germline, CDR1 is SGHTA and CDR2 FQGNSA. V lost 1 base to trimming and J lost 6 bases, with 15 bases between them. The CDR3 is 15 residues long. The CDR3 region has the DNA TGTGCCAGCAGCTTAGATACCTGGGGAGATGATGGCTACACCTTC. It yields the protein CASSLDTWGDDGYTF.

A few counts support this clonotype. In DNA, the CDR3 is TGTGCCAGCAGCTTAGCGGCCCCGACAGGGGACTATGGCTACACCTTC. Amino acid sequence: CASSLAAPTGDYGYTF. V gene TRBV7-2 combines with J gene TRBJ1-2; 8 bases line up with TRBD1. The CDR3 consists of 16 residues. Germline CDR1 is SGHTA and CDR2 is FQGNSA. V trimming: 0 bases; J trimming: 3 bases; junction bases outside the gene matches: 6. Filled out from reference TRBV7-2 and TRBJ1-2, the complete variable domain reads GAGVSQSPSNKVTEKGKDVELRCDPISGHTALYWYRQSLGQGLEFLIYFQGNSAPDKSGLPSDRFSAERTGGSVSTLTIQRTQQEDSAVYLCASSLAAPTGDYGYTFGSGTRLTVV.

This clonotype was detected only a few times. The CDR3 DNA reads as TGTGCCAGCAGTTTATCGGGGTCCCACTATGGCTACACCTTC. Translating gives CASSLSGSHYGYTF. The gene calls are TRBV12-3 or TRBV12-4 and TRBJ1-2; D ambiguous. There are 14 residues in the CDR3. The V end was cut by 2 bases, the J end by 3 bases, with 10 bases between.

The chain has TRBV9 and TRBJ1-1, with D possibly TRBD1 on 6 matching bases. This CDR3 region has 15 residues. Deletions cut 3 bases from V and 0 bases from J, with 12 bases between. The germline V gene encodes CDR1 SGDLS and CDR2 YYNGEE. CDR3 sequence reads: CASSADRSLNTEAFF. The CDR3 nucleotides are TGTGCCAGCAGCGCCGACAGGTCCTTGAACACTGAAGCTTTCTTT.